This TCR beta chain was found in a study of T cell repertoires in cytomegalovirus infection. In the study overall: Shared public TCR beta signatures pointed to both CMV infection and a matching HLA type.

TCRdb reprocessed the reads via MiXCR and lists one record per CDR3 protein. The table lists some 270,000 distinct CDR3 sequences, around 20% of them singletons. This CDR3 comprises 15 residues. Germline V CDR1 and CDR2: SGHVS, FQNEAQ. V trimming: 0 bases; J trimming: 6 bases; junction bases outside the gene matches: 3. This clonotype was seen at least ten times. Its cognate antigen is unknown. J is TRBJ2-4 and V is TRBV7-8; 9 bases align to TRBD2. Here the sequenced sample was cultured PBMCs, taken from culture after CMV antigen stimulation. This receptor was identified in a human donor in good health (CMV status not recorded). Some clones in this sample may be carry-over from other donors' samples. The CDR3 reads CASSLAAGGLNIQYF. The CDR3 DNA reads TGTGCCAGCAGCTTAGCAGCGGGGGGCTTAAACATTCAGTACTTC.